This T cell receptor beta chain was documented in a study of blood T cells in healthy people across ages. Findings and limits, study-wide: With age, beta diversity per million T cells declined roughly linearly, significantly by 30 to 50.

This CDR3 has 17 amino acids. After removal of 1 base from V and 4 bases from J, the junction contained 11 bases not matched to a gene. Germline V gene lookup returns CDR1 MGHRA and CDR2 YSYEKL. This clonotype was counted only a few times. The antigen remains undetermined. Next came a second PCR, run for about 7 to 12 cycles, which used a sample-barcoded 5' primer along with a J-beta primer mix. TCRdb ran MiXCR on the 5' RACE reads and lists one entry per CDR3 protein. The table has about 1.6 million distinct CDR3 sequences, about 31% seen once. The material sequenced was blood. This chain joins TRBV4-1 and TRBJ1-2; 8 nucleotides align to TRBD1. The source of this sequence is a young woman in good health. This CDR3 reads CASSQVEFGQGGYGYTF. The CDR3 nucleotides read TGCGCCAGCAGCCAAGTAGAGTTCGGACAGGGTGGCTATGGCTACACCTTC.